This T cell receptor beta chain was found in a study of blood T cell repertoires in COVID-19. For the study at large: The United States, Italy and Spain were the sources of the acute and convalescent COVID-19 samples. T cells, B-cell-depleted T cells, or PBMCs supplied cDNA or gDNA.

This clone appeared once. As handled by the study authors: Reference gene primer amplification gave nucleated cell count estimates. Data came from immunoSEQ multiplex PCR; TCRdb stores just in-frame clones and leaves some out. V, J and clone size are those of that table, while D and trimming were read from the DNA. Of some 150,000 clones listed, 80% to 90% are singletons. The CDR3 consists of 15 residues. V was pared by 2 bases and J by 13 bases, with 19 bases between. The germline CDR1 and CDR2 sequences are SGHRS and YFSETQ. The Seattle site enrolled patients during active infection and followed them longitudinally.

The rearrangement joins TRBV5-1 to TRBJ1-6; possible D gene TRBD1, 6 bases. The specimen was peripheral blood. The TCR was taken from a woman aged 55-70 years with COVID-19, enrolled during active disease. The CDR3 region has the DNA TGCGCCAGCAGCTTCTCCGGGACAAATAATACTCCCCTCCACTTT. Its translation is CASSFSGTNNTPLHF.